The subject of this entry is one TCR beta chain. What it binds is not known. Documented treatment: roughly 11-day PBMC culture with coronavirus spike peptide pools or control peptides (ViraFEST assay). Once peptide pools had expanded antigen-specific T cells, ViraFEST sequenced TCRs. This specimen belongs to a study of vaccination and CD4 T cells after COVID-19. Study background: Post-vaccination specimens were collected at a median of roughly 69 days following dose two (range 14 to 241).

Sequence data for DNA of cultured CD4+ T cells were generated by the Oncomine TCR Beta short-read assay. CD4+ T cells were cultured, and genomic DNA was extracted from them. TCRdb processed the PCR reads anew with MiXCR; each CDR3 protein has one entry. The sample consists of some 20,000 distinct CDR3 sequences, around 47% of them appearing once. Germline-derived CDR1 and CDR2 are MNHEY and SMNVEV (reference sequence). This CDR3 contains 14 residues. J gave up 4 bases and V 5 bases, and 6 bases lay outside the gene matches. The chain recombines TRBV27 with TRBJ2-7; TRBD1 aligns across 9 bases. This sequence originates from a human donor who had recovered from COVID-19. Sequences were derived from CD4+ T cells from blood, cultured in vitro, sampled before SARS-CoV-2 vaccination. The CDR3 nucleotides read TGTGCCAGCAGTCGATCCGGGACAGGGTACGAGCAGTACTTC. Translation: CASSRSGTGYEQYF.